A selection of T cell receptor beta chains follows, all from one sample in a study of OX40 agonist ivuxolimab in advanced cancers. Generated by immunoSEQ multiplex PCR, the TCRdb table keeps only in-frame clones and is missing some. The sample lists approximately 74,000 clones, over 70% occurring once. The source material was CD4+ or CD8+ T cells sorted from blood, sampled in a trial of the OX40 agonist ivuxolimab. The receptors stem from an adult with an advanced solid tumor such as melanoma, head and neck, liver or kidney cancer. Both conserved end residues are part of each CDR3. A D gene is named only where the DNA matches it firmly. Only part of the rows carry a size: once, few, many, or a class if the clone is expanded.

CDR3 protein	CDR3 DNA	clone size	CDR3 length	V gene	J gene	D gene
CASSLSTSTDTQYF	TGTGCCAGCAGTTTATCGACTAGCACAGATACGCAGTATTTT	-	14	TRBV28	TRBJ2-3	-
CAWREQMNTEAFF	TGTGCCTGGAGAGAACAGATGAACACTGAAGCTTTCTTT	-	13	TRBV30	TRBJ1-1	-
CASSLAGTGELFF	TGTGCCAGCAGCTTAGCAGGCACCGGGGAGCTGTTTTTT	-	13	TRBV7-9	TRBJ2-2	-
CASSSGQGPQSGYTF	TGCGCCAGCAGCTCGGGACAGGGACCTCAGAGCGGCTACACCTTC	-	15	TRBV5-1	TRBJ1-2	TRBD1
CASSESIVRSTDTQYF	TGCGCCAGCAGTGAGTCGATTGTCCGTAGCACAGATACGCAGTATTTT	-	16	TRBV10-1	TRBJ2-3	-
CASSPNPLLNEQFF	TGTGCCAGCAGCCCTAACCCACTCCTCAATGAGCAGTTCTTC	-	14	TRBV6-5	TRBJ2-1	-
CASSLALTGSTDTQYF	TGTGCCAGCAGCTTAGCGCTAACAGGGAGCACAGATACGCAGTATTTT	-	16	TRBV7-2	TRBJ2-3	-
CASNPRTGRETQYF	TGTGCCAGCAACCCCAGGACAGGGAGGGAGACCCAGTACTTC	-	14	TRBV7-2	TRBJ2-5	TRBD1
CASSLGGIAKNIQYF	TGTGCCAGCAGCTTAGGGGGCATAGCCAAAAACATTCAGTACTTC	-	15	TRBV7-9	TRBJ2-4	-
CASSQDFSYSNQPQHF	TGTGCCAGCAGCCAAGATTTCAGCTATAGCAATCAGCCCCAGCATTTT	-	16	TRBV4-2	TRBJ1-5	-
CAISESETQYF	TGTGCCATCAGTGAGTCGGAGACCCAGTACTTC	-	11	TRBV10-3	TRBJ2-5	-
CASSQSTSGTGYTDTQYF	TGCGCCAGCAGTCAATCAACCTCCGGGACAGGCTACACAGATACGCAGTATTTT	-	18	TRBV23-1	TRBJ2-3	TRBD1
CASSTSLNEQFF	TGTGCCAGCAGCACTAGCCTCAATGAGCAGTTCTTC	-	12	TRBV28	TRBJ2-1	-
CASSLGRTSDTQYF	TGTGCCAGCAGCTTAGGGCGAACCTCAGATACGCAGTATTTT	-	14	TRBV7-9	TRBJ2-3	-
CASSYPGREINTIYF	TGTGCCAGCAGCTATCCGGGACGGGAAATAAACACCATATATTTT	few	15	TRBV28	TRBJ1-3	-
CASSLAGGQPQHF	TGTGCCAGCAGCTTGGCCGGGGGCCAGCCCCAGCATTTT	-	13	TRBV5-5	TRBJ1-5	-
CACTQGYYGYTF	TGTGCCTGCACACAGGGCTACTATGGCTACACCTTC	few	12	TRBV30	TRBJ1-2	-
CAWSVVGVNQPQHF	TGTGCCTGGAGTGTAGTGGGGGTCAATCAGCCCCAGCATTTT	-	14	TRBV30	TRBJ1-5	-
CASSQDRVAGGTDTQYF	TGTGCCAGCAGCCAAGATCGTGTGGCGGGAGGCACAGATACGCAGTATTTT	-	17	TRBV14	TRBJ2-3	TRBD2
CASGPRDKTYEQYF	TGTGCCAGCGGACCCCGGGACAAGACCTACGAGCAGTACTTC	-	14	TRBV6-1	TRBJ2-7	-
CASTLGGQGSVGELFF	TGTGCCAGCACCCTAGGGGGACAGGGGTCGGTCGGGGAGCTGTTTTTT	-	16	TRBV4-2	TRBJ2-2	TRBD1
CASSLNSGGLNEQFF	TGCGCCAGCAGCTTGAATAGTGGGGGCCTTAATGAGCAGTTCTTC	-	15	TRBV5-1	TRBJ2-1	-
CASSPERGTGELFF	TGTGCCAGCAGCCCGGAACGTGGCACCGGGGAGCTGTTTTTT	-	14	TRBV11-3	TRBJ2-2	-
CASSPRRASGNTIYF	TGTGCCAGCAGCCCGAGGAGAGCCTCTGGAAACACCATATATTTT	-	15	TRBV7-2	TRBJ1-3	-
CAWSGLRASGAFYNEQFF	TGTGCCTGGAGTGGTCTCCGGGCTAGCGGGGCCTTCTACAATGAGCAGTTCTTC	-	18	TRBV30	TRBJ2-1	TRBD2
CASSFRTSRTDTQYF	TGTGCCAGCAGTTTCCGGACTAGCCGCACAGATACGCAGTATTTT	-	15	TRBV27	TRBJ2-3	TRBD2
CASSVDGGVNSPLHF	TGTGCCAGTAGTGTGGACGGAGGTGTCAATTCACCCCTCCACTTT	-	15	TRBV19	TRBJ1-6	-
CASSPTGQGTNTGELFF	TGTGCCAGCTCACCAACGGGACAGGGAACGAACACCGGGGAGCTGTTTTTT	-	17	TRBV18	TRBJ2-2	TRBD1
CASSPQGQGTYEQYF	TGTGCCAGCAGTCCCCAAGGACAGGGCACCTACGAGCAGTACTTC	-	15	TRBV6-5	TRBJ2-7	TRBD1
CASSFGGGGRDTQYF	TGTGCCAGCAGCTTTGGAGGGGGGGGGCGAGATACGCAGTATTTT	-	15	TRBV5-8	TRBJ2-3	-
CASSEVTGYGYTF	TGTGCCAGCAGTGAAGTGACAGGGTATGGCTACACCTTC	-	13	TRBV6-1	TRBJ1-2	TRBD1
CASSVGGESTYEQYF	TGTGCCAGCAGCGTAGGGGGGGAGTCTACCTACGAGCAGTACTTC	-	15	TRBV9	TRBJ2-7	-
CASSFGLAGMTGELFF	TGTGCCAGCAGCTTTGGGCTAGCGGGGATGACCGGGGAGCTGTTTTTT	-	16	TRBV7-8	TRBJ2-2	TRBD2
CASSPGSGAGNTIYF	TGTGCCAGCTCACCGGGCTCAGGCGCTGGAAACACCATATATTTT	once	15	TRBV18	TRBJ1-3	-
CATSRTGDTEAFF	TGTGCCACCAGCAGGACAGGGGATACTGAAGCTTTCTTT	once	13	TRBV15	TRBJ1-1	TRBD1
CASSPGWAGEKLFF	TGTGCCAGCAGCCCCGGTTGGGCGGGTGAAAAACTGTTTTTT	-	14	TRBV7-6	TRBJ1-4	-
CASSQSTSGSIYNEQFF	TGTGCCAGCAGCCAAAGTACTAGCGGGAGTATCTACAATGAGCAGTTCTTC	few	17	TRBV4-2	TRBJ2-1	TRBD2
CASSTGGEAFF	TGTGCCAGCTCGACAGGAGGTGAAGCTTTCTTT	once	11	TRBV18	TRBJ1-1	-
CASSRLAGGRDTQYF	TGTGCCAGCAGCCGACTAGCGGGAGGGAGAGATACGCAGTATTTT	few	15	TRBV7-9	TRBJ2-3	TRBD2